The next 4 T cell receptor beta chains were all read from a single sample in a study of blood T cell repertoires in COVID-19. Generated by immunoSEQ multiplex PCR, the TCRdb table keeps only in-frame clones and is missing some. The data show some 130,000 clones, roughly 84% seen once. Sample: peripheral blood. Receptor source: an elderly woman with acute or convalescent COVID-19.

The rearrangement links TRBV7-9 to TRBJ1-2; tentatively, D is TRBD1 (5 bases). The CDR3 runs to 14 residues. V lost 5 bases, J lost 7 bases, and 17 bases lay in between. Germline loops: CDR1 SEHNR, CDR2 FQNEAQ (reference sequence). The CDR3 protein is CASSAGPPMGGYTF. In DNA form, the CDR3 reads TGTGCCAGCAGCGCGGGACCTCCTATGGGTGGCTACACCTTC.

The chain couples TRBV6-2 or TRBV6-3 to TRBJ1-5, with 8 bases aligning to TRBD1. The V gene's germline CDR1 is MNHEY and CDR2 SVGEGT. V shed 6 bases, J shed 0 bases, and the junction held 10 bases outside the gene matches. The CDR3 length is 17 residues. CDR3: CASSRTGILGSNQPQHF. The CDR3 DNA sequence: TGTGCCAGCAGCCGGACAGGGATCTTGGGTAGCAATCAGCCCCAGCATTTT.

V usage is TRBV6-6 and J usage is TRBJ2-5; a possible D gene is TRBD2 (7 bases). The CDR3 is 13 residues long. The V and J ends lost 5 bases and 4 bases respectively, with 11 bases between them. The germline V gene encodes CDR1 MNHNY and CDR2 SVGAGI (reference sequence). This CDR3 is CASSGGGGETQYF. The CDR3 DNA is TGTGCCAGCAGTGGGGGGGGCGGAGAGACCCAGTACTTC.

The chain recombines TRBV5-1 with TRBJ2-3; D might be TRBD2 (5 bases). The CDR3 extends over 14 amino acids. Germline CDR1 reads SGHRS; CDR2 reads YFSETQ. V lost 0 bases and J lost 5, with 10 bases in between. The CDR3 spells CASSLASREDTQYF. Here the CDR3 DNA reads TGCGCCAGCAGCTTGGCCTCTCGGGAAGATACGCAGTATTTT.